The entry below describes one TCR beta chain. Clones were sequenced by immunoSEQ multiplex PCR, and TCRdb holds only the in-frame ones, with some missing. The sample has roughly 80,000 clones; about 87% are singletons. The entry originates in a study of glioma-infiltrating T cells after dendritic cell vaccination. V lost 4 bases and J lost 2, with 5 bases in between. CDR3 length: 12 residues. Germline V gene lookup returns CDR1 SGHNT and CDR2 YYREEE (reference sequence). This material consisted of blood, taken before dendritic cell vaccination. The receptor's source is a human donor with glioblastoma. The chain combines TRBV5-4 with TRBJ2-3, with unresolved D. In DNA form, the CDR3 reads TGTGCCAGCAGCCTCCCCACAGATACGCAGTATTTT. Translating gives CASSLPTDTQYF.